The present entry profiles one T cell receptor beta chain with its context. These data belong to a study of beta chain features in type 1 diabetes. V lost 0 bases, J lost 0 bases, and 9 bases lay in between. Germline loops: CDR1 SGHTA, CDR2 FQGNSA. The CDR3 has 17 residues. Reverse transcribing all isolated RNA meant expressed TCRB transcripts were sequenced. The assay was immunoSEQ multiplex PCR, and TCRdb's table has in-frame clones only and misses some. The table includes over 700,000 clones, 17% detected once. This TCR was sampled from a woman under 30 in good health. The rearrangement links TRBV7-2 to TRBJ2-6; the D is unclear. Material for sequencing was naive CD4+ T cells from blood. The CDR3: CASSLAAGLSGANVLTF. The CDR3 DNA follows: TGTGCCAGCAGCTTAGCTGCAGGCCTCTCTGGGGCCAACGTCCTGACTTTC.